The TCR beta chain described here comes from a study of T cell repertoires in cytomegalovirus infection. Study-wide context: Well-studied HLA-B-restricted epitopes and recently identified HLA-C-restricted epitopes of CMV were both used in the study. It was the public TCR beta signatures that indicated both CMV infection and matching HLA type. Regarding the study as a whole: Summed frequency of public TCR beta families distinguished CMV carriers with the relevant HLA. There were HLA-C-restricted CMV-specific TCR beta clonotypes dominating the ex vivo response.

In the case of this clonotype: Its antigen is as yet unknown.

One entry per CDR3 protein, called by TCRdb with MiXCR from the reads. In the table there are 700,000 to 850,000 distinct CDR3 sequences, about 30% of which are singletons. The CDR3 runs 11 residues. V was cut by 8 bases and J by 2 bases, with 9 bases left in between. The germline CDR1 and CDR2 sequences are SQVTM and ANQGSEA. This chain uses TRBV29-1 with TRBJ1-1; D not certain. The starting material was cultured CD8+ T cells from PBMCs, obtained from culture after CMV antigen stimulation. The TCR comes from a human donor in good health (CMV status not recorded). Some clones in this sample may be carry-over from other donors' samples. Here the CDR3 reads CSLNTNTEAFF. CDR3 nucleotide sequence: TGCAGCCTCAACACCAACACTGAAGCTTTCTTT.